This TCR beta chain was obtained from a study of blood T cell repertoires in COVID-19. Study details: Both acute and convalescent COVID-19 samples were obtained from the United States, Italy and Spain. The analysed material was cDNA or gDNA that came from T cells, B-cell-depleted T cells, or PBMCs.

Authors' data handling: Reference gene primer amplification in the assay estimated nucleated cell counts. Sequencing used immunoSEQ multiplex PCR; TCRdb keeps in-frame clones, though not all of them. That table furnishes V, J and clone size, whereas the DNA furnished D and trimming. This sample yields just over 650,000 clones, of which more than 80% are seen a single time; roughly 0.25% belongs to the top ten. Trimming stripped 4 bases from V and 6 bases from J, with 6 bases between. The CDR3 covers 12 residues. Germline V lookup: CDR1 MNHEY, CDR2 SMNVEV (reference sequence). The sequence derives from a young woman with acute or convalescent COVID-19. This chain links TRBV27 with TRBJ2-2; tentative D call: TRBD1 (6 bases). The sequenced sample consisted of peripheral blood. CDR3 DNA: TGTGCCAGCAGTTGGGGGCCCGGGGAGCTGTTTTTT. Translating it yields CASSWGPGELFF.